This T cell receptor (beta chain) was identified in a study of shared clonotypes between healthy human individuals (dated by TCRdb to 2018 to 2020). As for the study more broadly: The cohort included three men and a couple of women between 18 and 49 years of age. For each donor, three plates each were used for CD4 naive and CD4 memory, two plates were used for CD8 naive, and one plate was used for CD8 memory. Blood TCR repertoires of roughly five healthy adults were deeply sequenced to estimate repertoire size and the extent of clonotype sharing between individuals. Different laboratories and diverse techniques were used to prepare libraries and sequence TCR repertoires, to increase sequencing depth and limit assay-specific biases. Each donor's leukapheresis produced roughly between about 0.85 and 10 billion PBMCs.

This clone was found a few times. The antigen it binds to is not known. No much larger clonotype is one base removed from it; base qualities were not supplied. Summary of the overall study and its limitations: Pairwise subsampling led to the expectation that sequencing depth would affect the degree of clonotype sharing among donors. Even with the large sequencing depth, rarefaction of the sorted-subset datasets indicated that sequencing was incomplete. Because the study included a small number of donors, the genetic and exposure-history diversity represented was limited. Only blood was sampled, and tissue TCR repertoires likely differ from those in blood. Compared with non-shared clonotypes, the clonotypes found in all four sorted-subset donors had higher generation probabilities. Naive subsets generally had larger estimated clonotype richness than memory subsets did. Across four donors, approximately 5% of naive CD4, approximately 3.5% of naive CD8, 2% to 2.5% of memory CD4, and over 0.35% of memory CD8 clonotypes were shared.

TCR CDR3 regions were amplified from genomic DNA by multiplex PCR using the deep immunoSEQ assay. Extracted genomic DNA from each cell subset was spread evenly across all wells of several immunoSEQ 96-well plates, with each plate serving as a replicate. Each replicate PCR for sorted subsets received around 0.2 ug genomic DNA, equal to tens of thousands of T cell genomes. Purified libraries were measured with a Qubit 3.0 fluorometer, size-checked on a Bioanalyzer 2100, and measured again with the KAPA Library Quantification kit. Every immunoSEQ 96-well plate was sequenced on a separate single-read 150-cycle Illumina NextSeq 550 flow cell. In the paper's pipeline: Because only junctional sequences without quality scores were contained in the immunoSEQ output, filtering matching that applied to full-length reads could not be performed. To assign V/J genes and CDR3, sequences were annotated using PyIR, a Python wrapper for IgBLAST v1.9, with IMGT germline references. Any read was removed if the V/J assignment was weak (E-value above 1e-6), the CDR3 was missing, or the read contained stop codons, out-of-frame junctions, or ambiguous translated residues. A V3J clonotype was defined by an identical inferred V gene, J gene, and CDR3 amino acid sequence. Percentage overlap between repertoires was calculated by dividing the number of shared unique clonotypes by the size of the smaller repertoire. Repertoire richness was assessed with RTK rarefaction, the Chao1 estimator, and Recon v2.1 estimates of unobserved clonotypes. Generation probabilities for all TCRbeta clonotypes obtained by the gDNA method from a few donors were computed using OLGA. TCRdb holds this immuneACCESS table with in-frame rearrangements only. Some clones are missing; in checked studies, unresolved V genes explain under half, and the rest has no known cause. The V and J calls and clone size were taken over from that table, and D and trimming were inferred from the DNA. The table for this sample lists roughly 1,100,000 clones; around four fifths of them were counted only once. The ten largest clones take up less than 1.5% of the sample.

The donors were healthy, HIV-negative adults who had no recently reported acute infections or vaccinations. Only Caucasian adults living in Nashville, Tennessee, USA were represented among the donors. CD4+ T cells were enriched by magnetic negative selection, after which naive cells were positively selected on CD45RA and the negative fraction was taken as the memory subset. Blood was obtained by leukapheresis, after which PBMCs were separated by Ficoll-Histopaque density gradient centrifugation and cryopreserved in liquid nitrogen vapor phase. Purity and quantity of every magnetically sorted T cell population were checked by analytical flow cytometry. From each sorted fraction, genomic DNA was isolated and quantified by UV absorbance on a Nanodrop 2000c. Taken from the germline V gene, the CDR1 and CDR2 loops are SNHLY and FYNNEI. Its CDR3 holds 15 amino acids, cysteine through phenylalanine. Solely the CDR3 DNA is kept, with 45 bases framed from the first base. V lost 6 bases and J lost 7 bases, and the count of bases not matched to a germline gene is 4.

The sequence was collected from a man aged 18 to 35 in good health. This receptor chain uses TRBV2 and TRBJ2-4, and 15 junctional nucleotides match TRBD2. The specimen was memory CD4+ T cells sorted from blood. The sample's cell subset or site, from its label and the paper: CD45RA-negative fraction. The base sequence is TGTGCCAGCAGAACCGGACTAGCGGGGGGGAACATTCAGTACTTC. It is translated as CASRTGLAGGNIQYF.